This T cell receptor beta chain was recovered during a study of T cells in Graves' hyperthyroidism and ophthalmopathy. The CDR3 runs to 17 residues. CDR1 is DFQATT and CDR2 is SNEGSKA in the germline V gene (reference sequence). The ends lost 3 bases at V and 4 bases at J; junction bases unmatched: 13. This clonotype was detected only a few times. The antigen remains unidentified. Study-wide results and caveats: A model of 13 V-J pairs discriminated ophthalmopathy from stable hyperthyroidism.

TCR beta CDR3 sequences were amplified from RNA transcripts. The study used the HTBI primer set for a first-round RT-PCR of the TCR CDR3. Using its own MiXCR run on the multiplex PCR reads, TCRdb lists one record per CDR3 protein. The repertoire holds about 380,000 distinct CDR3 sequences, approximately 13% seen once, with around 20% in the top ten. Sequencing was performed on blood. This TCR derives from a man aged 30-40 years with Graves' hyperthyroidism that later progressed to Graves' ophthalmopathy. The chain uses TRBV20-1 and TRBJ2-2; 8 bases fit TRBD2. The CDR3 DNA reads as TGCAGTGCTAGGGGCTTACGGGGGGGCCTTTTCACCGGGGAGCTGTTTTTT. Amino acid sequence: CSARGLRGGLFTGELFF.